This T cell receptor beta chain was captured in a study of CD8 T cells in Susac syndrome (dated by TCRdb to the late 2010s). As for the study more broadly: Whether CD8+ T cell activation and differentiation in Susac syndrome was antigen driven was tested using repertoire sequencing. Points the paper makes about the study in general: The study acknowledged that relatively few individuals were included in the TCR sequencing and HLA analysis.

High-throughput TCR beta sequencing profiled peripheral blood CD8+ and CD4+ T cells from healthy donors, Susac syndrome patients and multiple sclerosis patients. Healthy donors were included as age- and sex-matched controls. Bulk CD8+ and CD4+ T cells were purified by magnetic negative isolation, whereas CD8+ TEMRA cells were enriched by FACS. Blood was drawn into EDTA tubes, processed within 24 hours, and PBMCs were isolated by density gradient centrifugation. PBMCs destined for TCR sequencing were cryopreserved in liquid nitrogen and later thawed in a 37 °C water bath. Purity of sorted or isolated CD4+, CD8+ and CD8+ TEMRA cells was at least 90%. The CDR3 goes from the cysteine to the phenylalanine over 12 residues. Only the CDR3 part of the read is kept: 36 bases, read in frame from the first base. Looking up the germline V gene (reference sequence) yields CDR1 GTSNPN and CDR2 SVGIG. V loses 3 bases of germline sequence and J loses 5 bases, and the interval between the two ends is 10 bases.

As concerns this clonotype: Its cognate antigen has yet to be identified. No base qualities exist here, and no much larger clone lies one base off it.

RNA was extracted with the RNeasy kit and roughly 0.45 to 1 ug was reverse transcribed using random hexamers. The immunoSEQ multiplex PCR assay, which covers 54 Vbeta and 13 Jbeta segments, was used to amplify TCR beta CDR3 regions. PCR amplification bias was corrected by using a synthetic template baseline for primer optimization and computational correction. On the study's bioinformatics: Reads were annotated to V, D and J genes according to IMGT and were analyzed with immunoSEQ Analyzer, with only productive sequences retained. Clonality was calculated as one minus the Shannon entropy normalized by log2 of the number of productive unique sequences. For each patient and control, public and private clones were evaluated among the 100 most prevalent clones. Susac-specific clones were defined as absent from healthy and MS cohorts, about 1,100 published viral clones and other ImmuneACCESS disease sequences. TCRdb ran its own pipeline on the public reads, namely fastp trimming at Q25 and MiXCR clone calling, and kept in-frame beta chains. Identical CDR3 protein sequences are pooled into one entry, listed with their most common genes and DNA. The V and J calls and clone size come from TCRdb's table, not from the authors' own analysis. The sample table shows fewer than 250,000 distinct CDR3 sequences, and approximately 93% are seen once. The ten largest clones represent 0.1% of the sample.

The chain joins TRBV30 to TRBJ1-1; no D gene is confidently identified. The sample comprised CD4+ T cells from PBMCs. The sequence derives from a human donor in good health. The CDR3 here reads CAWRYMATEAFF. The sequenced DNA is TGTGCCTGGAGGTACATGGCTACTGAAGCTTTCTTT. This CDR3, with the reference TRBV30 and TRBJ1-1 proteins standing in past its ends, gives the full variable domain SQTIHQWPATLVQPVGSPLSLECTVEGTSNPNLYWYRQAAGRGLQLLFYSVGIGQISSEVPQNLSASRPQDRQFILSSKKLLLSDSGFYLCAWRYMATEAFFGQGTRLTVV.